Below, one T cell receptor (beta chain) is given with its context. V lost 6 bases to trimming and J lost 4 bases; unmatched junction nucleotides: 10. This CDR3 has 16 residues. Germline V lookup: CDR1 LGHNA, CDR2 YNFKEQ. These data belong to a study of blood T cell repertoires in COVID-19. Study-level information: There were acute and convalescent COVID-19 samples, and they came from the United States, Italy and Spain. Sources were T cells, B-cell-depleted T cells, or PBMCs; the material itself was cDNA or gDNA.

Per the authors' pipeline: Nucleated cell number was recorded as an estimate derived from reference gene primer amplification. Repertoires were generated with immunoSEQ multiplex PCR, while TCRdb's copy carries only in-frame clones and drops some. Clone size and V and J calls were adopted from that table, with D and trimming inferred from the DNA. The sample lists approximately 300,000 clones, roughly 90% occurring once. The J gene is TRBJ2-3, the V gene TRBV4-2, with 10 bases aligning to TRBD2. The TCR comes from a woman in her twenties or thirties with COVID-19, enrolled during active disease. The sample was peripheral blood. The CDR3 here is CASRARAGGPPDTQYF. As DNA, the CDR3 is TGTGCCAGCAGGGCCCGAGCGGGAGGGCCCCCAGATACGCAGTATTTT.